This T cell receptor beta chain stems from a study of blood T cell repertoires in COVID-19. Study details: Acute-phase and convalescent COVID-19 samples originated in the United States, Italy and Spain.

Germline V gene lookup returns CDR1 MNHEY and CDR2 SMNVEV (reference sequence). This CDR3 spans 15 amino acids. Trimming removed 2 bases from V and 4 bases from J, with 14 bases in between. TCRdb's table, derived via immunoSEQ multiplex PCR, lists solely in-frame clones and lacks some. The sample has 150,000 to 200,000 clones; 90% are singletons. The chain joins TRBV27 to TRBJ1-2; D is possibly TRBD1 (6 bases). This receptor was taken from a man aged 55-75 years with active or convalescent COVID-19. The sample taken for sequencing was peripheral blood. The CDR3 is CASSLRTDWIYGYTF. CDR3 sequence (DNA): TGTGCCAGCAGTTTAAGGACAGACTGGATCTATGGCTACACCTTC.